This T cell receptor (beta chain) comes out of a study of CD8+ T cells in alopecia areata. As to treatment: oral pan-JAK inhibitor, 5-10 mg twice daily. As the sequencing template, cDNA was produced by extracting RNA and reverse transcribing it. The assay was immunoSEQ multiplex PCR, and TCRdb's table has in-frame clones only and misses some. Altogether 200,000 or so clones are present, over 40% being singletons, with the ten largest covering about 2.6%. CDR3 length equals 10 residues. From germline, CDR1 is DFQATT and CDR2 SNEGSKA (reference sequence). V lost 6 bases to trimming and J lost 5 bases, with 5 bases between them.

The sample was CD4+ T cells sorted from blood, taken at approximately week 36, from a patient treated with tofacitinib. This TCR derives from a human donor with alopecia areata. The genes are TRBV20-1 and TRBJ2-1; unclear D gene. The CDR3: CSAQDNEQFF. The CDR3 nucleotides are TGCAGTGCGCAGGACAATGAGCAGTTCTTC.